This T cell receptor (beta chain) comes out of a study of blood T cell repertoires in COVID-19. Background on the study: Donors in the United States, Italy and Spain gave samples during acute or convalescent COVID-19. T cells, B-cell-depleted T cells, or PBMCs provided the cDNA or gDNA that served as material.

Original handling: Estimates of nucleated cell counts were drawn from the amplification of reference gene primers. Method: immunoSEQ multiplex PCR; TCRdb's copy keeps in-frame clones and lacks some. V and J calls and clone size are given by that table; D and trimming were obtained from the DNA. The profile shows some 230,000 clones, about 83% of them singletons. The sequenced sample was peripheral blood. This receptor was identified in a woman between 45 and 65 years old with acute or convalescent COVID-19.

CDR3 sequence reads: CASGERESSYNEQFF. CDR3 nucleotides: TGCGCCAGCGGGGAGCGGGAGTCCTCCTACAATGAGCAGTTCTTC. This chain joins TRBV10-1 and TRBJ2-1; 8 bases align to TRBD2. The CDR3 is 15 residues long. The germline CDR1 and CDR2 sequences are WNHNN and SYGVQD (reference sequence). Trimming removed 8 bases from V and 0 bases from J; junction bases left unmatched: 6.